This T cell receptor (beta chain) is from a study of long-term antiretroviral therapy in people with HIV. Whole-study findings and limits: Possibly under older ART regimens, blood was drawn between about 2003 and 2017. ART-treated samples gained diversity yet remained below transplant donor controls. Pre-ART clonal expansions dominated every time point's repertoire. HIV repertoires covered narrower CDR3 length ranges than controls did.

This CDR3 contains 16 residues. The ends lost 4 bases at V and 1 base at J; junction bases unmatched: 11. CDR1 is SQVTM, CDR2 ANQGSEA, per germline. Sequencing relied on immunoSEQ assay v3.0, run at survey level. Some clones are missing from TCRdb's copy, which holds only in-frame ones; the method was immunoSEQ multiplex PCR. Of about 21,000 clones in the sample, 65% to 90% are singletons; the top ten hold less than 15%. As concerns this clone: What it binds is unknown.

The chain has TRBV29-1 and TRBJ2-3; 7 bases align to TRBD1. The receptor was derived from a man aged 35 to 55 with HIV. Sequencing used unsorted PBMCs, obtained 0.1 years before starting antiretroviral therapy. CDR3 coding DNA: TGCAGCGTTGGGGGAACAGGGGCGAGGGGCACAGATACGCAGTATTTT. Translated, it gives CSVGGTGARGTDTQYF.